Listed below are T cell receptor beta chains from one sample, sequenced in a study of T cells in Graves' hyperthyroidism and ophthalmopathy. One entry per CDR3 protein, called by TCRdb with MiXCR from the multiplex PCR reads. The sample consists of roughly 630,000 distinct CDR3 sequences, about a sixth of them appearing once. The sample taken for sequencing was blood. The receptor set was obtained from a woman aged 30 to 39 with Graves' hyperthyroidism. Both conserved end residues are part of each CDR3. A D gene is named only where the DNA matches it firmly. Some rows mark clone size as missing; the rest say once, few, many or name a class of expanded clone.

d_call: .; j_call: TRBJ2-1; v_call: TRBV30; clone_size: .; cdr3_nt: TGTGCCTGGAGTGGGCTCGTAGGTGGTGGGGATGAGCAGTTCTTC; cdr3_aa: CAWSGLVGGGDEQFF
d_call: .; j_call: TRBJ1-1; v_call: TRBV19; clone_size: many; cdr3_nt: TGTGCCAGTAGTATATCGGGGGACTTGAACACTGAAGCTTTCTTT; cdr3_aa: CASSISGDLNTEAFF
d_call: .; j_call: TRBJ2-3; v_call: TRBV20-1; clone_size: many; cdr3_nt: TGCAGTGCTAGAACCGACAGGAGCACAGATACGCAGTATTTT; cdr3_aa: CSARTDRSTDTQYF
d_call: .; j_call: TRBJ2-3; v_call: TRBV5-1; clone_size: few; cdr3_nt: TGCGCCAGCAGCCTCCGGGACTTCACAAATACGCAGTATTTT; cdr3_aa: CASSLRDFTNTQYF
d_call: TRBD2; j_call: TRBJ2-3; v_call: TRBV29-1; clone_size: many; cdr3_nt: TGCAGCGTGGGACCCGAGCGGGAGTACGAACAGAGGGCAGATACGCAGTATTTT; cdr3_aa: CSVGPEREYEQRADTQYF
d_call: .; j_call: TRBJ2-7; v_call: TRBV30; clone_size: many; cdr3_nt: TGTGCCTGGTCTCGGCTTCAACTCTACGAGCAGTACTTC; cdr3_aa: CAWSRLQLYEQYF
d_call: TRBD2; j_call: TRBJ2-7; v_call: TRBV11-2; clone_size: many; cdr3_nt: TGTGCCAGCAGCTACGGACTAGCCTCCTACGAGCAGTACTTC; cdr3_aa: CASSYGLASYEQYF
d_call: .; j_call: TRBJ2-3; v_call: TRBV3-1; clone_size: many; cdr3_nt: TGTGCCAGCAGCCAGGCTAGCACAGATACGCAGTATTTT; cdr3_aa: CASSQASTDTQYF
d_call: .; j_call: TRBJ2-3; v_call: TRBV7-9; clone_size: .; cdr3_nt: TGTGCCAGCAGCAAGACTAGTTTAGATACGCAGTATTTT; cdr3_aa: CASSKTSLDTQYF
d_call: TRBD2; j_call: TRBJ2-1; v_call: TRBV18; clone_size: many; cdr3_nt: TGTGCCAGCTGTGAGGCGGGAGGGTCCTACAATGAGCAGTTCTTC; cdr3_aa: CASCEAGGSYNEQFF
d_call: .; j_call: TRBJ2-2; v_call: TRBV5-4; clone_size: .; cdr3_nt: TGTGCCAGCAGCCGCCGAGATCCATTCACCGGGGAGCTGTTTTTT; cdr3_aa: CASSRRDPFTGELFF
d_call: TRBD1; j_call: TRBJ1-2; v_call: TRBV10-3; clone_size: few; cdr3_nt: TGTGCCAGCGGGACAGAAGGGAGTAATGGCTACACCTTC; cdr3_aa: CASGTEGSNGYTF
d_call: .; j_call: TRBJ2-3; v_call: TRBV5-6; clone_size: .; cdr3_nt: TGTGCCAGCAGCTTGGCGGCGGGACCGCCGGGCACAGATACGCAGTATTTT; cdr3_aa: CASSLAAGPPGTDTQYF
d_call: .; j_call: TRBJ2-7; v_call: TRBV13; clone_size: few; cdr3_nt: TGTGCCAGCAGCCACGGGAGACTGGTTCCCTCCTACGAGCAGTACTTC; cdr3_aa: CASSHGRLVPSYEQYF
d_call: .; j_call: TRBJ1-2; v_call: TRBV3-1; clone_size: .; cdr3_nt: TGTGCCAGCAGCCAAGTGGGGGATCGTCCGTTTGAAGGCTACACCTTC; cdr3_aa: CASSQVGDRPFEGYTF
d_call: TRBD2; j_call: TRBJ2-3; v_call: TRBV7-9; clone_size: many; cdr3_nt: TGTGCCACCCGGACTAGCGAAACAGATACGCAGTATTTT; cdr3_aa: CATRTSETDTQYF
d_call: TRBD1; j_call: TRBJ2-1; v_call: TRBV27; clone_size: .; cdr3_nt: TGTGCCAGCATAAAGGGGGCATCGTACAATGAGCAGTTCTTC; cdr3_aa: CASIKGASYNEQFF
d_call: .; j_call: TRBJ1-4; v_call: TRBV6-5; clone_size: few; cdr3_nt: TGTGCCAGCAGTTACTTGACAGCAACTAATGAAAAACTGTTTTTT; cdr3_aa: CASSYLTATNEKLFF
d_call: TRBD2; j_call: TRBJ2-7; v_call: TRBV7-9; clone_size: .; cdr3_nt: TGTGCCAGCAGCTTAGTGGTAGCGGGGACTAACGAGCAGTACTTC; cdr3_aa: CASSLVVAGTNEQYF
d_call: .; j_call: TRBJ2-3; v_call: TRBV27; clone_size: many; cdr3_nt: TGTGCCAGCACGCAAAGCCCGGCAGATACGCAGTATTTT; cdr3_aa: CASTQSPADTQYF
d_call: .; j_call: TRBJ1-2; v_call: TRBV29-1; clone_size: few; cdr3_nt: TGCAGCGTTGATGTAAAACTCTATGGCTACACCTTC; cdr3_aa: CSVDVKLYGYTF
d_call: .; j_call: TRBJ1-4; v_call: TRBV2; clone_size: many; cdr3_nt: TGTGCCAGCAGATCAGGGAACGAAAAACTGTTTTTT; cdr3_aa: CASRSGNEKLFF
d_call: .; j_call: TRBJ2-7; v_call: TRBV28; clone_size: many; cdr3_nt: TGTGCCAGCAGTCCCTCCGGGCAGGGTGGCTACGAGCAGTACTTC; cdr3_aa: CASSPSGQGGYEQYF
d_call: .; j_call: TRBJ2-7; v_call: TRBV9; clone_size: .; cdr3_nt: TGTCCCAGCAGCCCTCGGACATCTTCCTACGAGCAGTACTTC; cdr3_aa: CPSSPRTSSYEQYF
d_call: .; j_call: TRBJ2-2; v_call: TRBV3-1; clone_size: many; cdr3_nt: TGTGCCAGCAGCCAAAGTAGGTCCGGGGAGCTGTTTTTT; cdr3_aa: CASSQSRSGELFF
d_call: .; j_call: TRBJ2-1; v_call: TRBV24-1; clone_size: .; cdr3_nt: TGTGCCACCAGTGAGCCGGGGGCGTTTGAGCAGTTCTTC; cdr3_aa: CATSEPGAFEQFF
d_call: TRBD1; j_call: TRBJ2-2; v_call: TRBV7-2; clone_size: many; cdr3_nt: TGTGCCAGCAGCTCCACAGGGGAGGAGCTGTTTTTT; cdr3_aa: CASSSTGEELFF
d_call: .; j_call: TRBJ2-7; v_call: TRBV6-2/TRBV6-3; clone_size: many; cdr3_nt: TGTGCCAGCAGTTATCCCAGGGGAAGCGGAAAAGGCTACGAGCAGTACTTC; cdr3_aa: CASSYPRGSGKGYEQYF
d_call: TRBD1; j_call: TRBJ2-3; v_call: TRBV2; clone_size: many; cdr3_nt: TGTGCCAGCAGTGAATGGACAGGGTTCCTGGATACGCAGTATTTT; cdr3_aa: CASSEWTGFLDTQYF
d_call: TRBD2; j_call: TRBJ2-7; v_call: TRBV30; clone_size: many; cdr3_nt: TGTGCCTGGGGACTAGCGAATTACGAGCAGTACTTC; cdr3_aa: CAWGLANYEQYF
d_call: TRBD2; j_call: TRBJ2-5; v_call: TRBV24-1; clone_size: .; cdr3_nt: TGTGCCACCAGTGAGACCGGGGGCGGGAGGGCAGAGACCCAGTACTTC; cdr3_aa: CATSETGGGRAETQYF
d_call: .; j_call: TRBJ2-2; v_call: TRBV11-2; clone_size: few; cdr3_nt: TGTGCCAGCAGCTTAGTGCCCCATGGGGCCGGGGAGCTGTTTTTT; cdr3_aa: CASSLVPHGAGELFF
d_call: .; j_call: TRBJ2-5; v_call: TRBV18; clone_size: many; cdr3_nt: TGTGCCAGCTCACCACAGTCCGGATGGGAGACCCAGTACTTC; cdr3_aa: CASSPQSGWETQYF
d_call: .; j_call: TRBJ2-5; v_call: TRBV3-1; clone_size: few; cdr3_nt: TGTGCCAGCAGTTTTGGGGGACTCCCAGAGACCCAGTACTTC; cdr3_aa: CASSFGGLPETQYF
d_call: .; j_call: TRBJ2-5; v_call: TRBV5-5; clone_size: .; cdr3_nt: TGCGCCAGCAGCTTGGCTGTGCGGGGGCGCGGGCAAGAGACCCAGTACTTC; cdr3_aa: CASSLAVRGRGQETQYF
d_call: .; j_call: TRBJ1-3; v_call: TRBV20-1; clone_size: many; cdr3_nt: TGCAGTGTTCCCAGGCGGGAGCCTAGCCGAAACACCATATATTTT; cdr3_aa: CSVPRREPSRNTIYF
d_call: .; j_call: TRBJ1-1; v_call: TRBV6-1; clone_size: many; cdr3_nt: TGTGCCAGCACAGAAAGAGGGATCACTGAAGCTTTCTTT; cdr3_aa: CASTERGITEAFF